The T cell receptor (beta chain) under discussion was sequenced for a study of T cells in Graves' hyperthyroidism and ophthalmopathy. General study findings and limits: Classification by a 13 V-J model distinguished ophthalmopathy from stable hyperthyroidism. Before onset, ophthalmopathy was predicted by the model a median roughly six months earlier.

Ophthalmopathy patients had Clinical Activity Score at least 3, NOSPECS grade at least 4, duration under 3 months. TCR beta CDR3 regions were amplified from RNA. Researchers ran a first-round RT-PCR on the TCR CDR3 using the HTBI primer set. TCRdb fed the multiplex PCR reads into MiXCR, producing one record per CDR3 protein. The sample lists hundreds of thousands of distinct CDR3 sequences, 11% to 15% occurring once. Trimming took 5 bases from V and 2 from J, leaving 18 bases between them. Germline lookup yields CDR1 SGHNT and CDR2 YENEEA. The CDR3 contains 16 residues. Details on this clonotype: As yet, its antigen is unknown. Just one base apart from a much larger clone, this may be a read error.

The chain combines TRBV11-3 with TRBJ1-2; D possibly corresponds to TRBD1 (6 bases). The receptor was derived from a man aged 50-60 years with Graves' ophthalmopathy. Sample: blood. The chain's CDR3 is CASSPPPGTRNYGYTF. The CDR3 region has the DNA TGTGCCAGCAGCCCGCCACCGGGGACACGGAACTATGGCTACACCTTC.